Below, 9 T cell receptor beta chains from the same sample are listed, as sequenced in a study of cytomegalovirus exposure and HLA in healthy donors. A multiplex PCR was run with 60 Vbeta primers and 13 Jbeta primers. Repertoires were generated with immunoSEQ multiplex PCR, while TCRdb's copy carries only in-frame clones and drops some. The sample consists of some 120,000 clones, roughly 79% of them appearing once. Sequencing used PBMCs. These receptor sequences come from a woman in her forties in good health and CMV-seronegative.

The V gene is TRBV5-4, the J gene TRBJ2-3; 9 bases are a match to TRBD2. Unmatched junction bases numbered 8, after V lost 1 base and J lost 2 bases. There are 17 residues in the CDR3. Germline V gene lookup returns CDR1 SGHNT and CDR2 YYREEE (reference sequence). CDR3 amino acids: CASSLRRASGATDTQYF. CDR3 coding DNA: TGTGCCAGCAGCTTGAGGAGAGCTAGCGGGGCCACAGATACGCAGTATTTT.

The gene calls are TRBV9 and TRBJ2-7; D uncertain. Germline CDR1 and CDR2: SGDLS and YYNGEE. The CDR3 contains 13 residues. V lost 0 bases and J lost 4, with 8 bases in between. The CDR3 protein is CASSVGPGYEQYF. CDR3 nucleotide sequence: TGTGCCAGCAGCGTAGGGCCGGGTTACGAGCAGTACTTC.

This chain uses TRBV27 with TRBJ1-4, with 8 bases identical to TRBD1. This CDR3 region has 15 residues. In germline, CDR1 is MNHEY, CDR2 SMNVEV (reference sequence). Trimming at V came to 6 bases and at J to 8 bases, leaving 11 bases not matched to a gene. The CDR3 spells CASRFKGAGGEKLFF. The DNA for the CDR3 is TGTGCCAGCAGATTTAAAGGAGCAGGGGGCGAAAAACTGTTTTTT.

V usage is TRBV11-2 and J usage is TRBJ2-7; TRBD1 aligns across 11 bases. The CDR3 is 14 amino acids. V trimming: 5 bases; J trimming: 5 bases; junction bases outside the gene matches: 5. Germline V CDR1 and CDR2: SGHAT, FQNNGV. The CDR3 DNA reads as TGTGCCAGCAGCCCCGGACAGGGGGCTAACGAGCAGTACTTC. Its protein product is CASSPGQGANEQYF.

V gene TRBV6-5 combines with J gene TRBJ1-2; no reliable D call. Germline V lookup: CDR1 MNHEY, CDR2 SVGAGI. V was trimmed by 2 bases and J by 7 bases, leaving 11 bases between them. The CDR3 length is 13 residues. CDR3 in DNA: TGTGCCAGCAGTTACGCAGCGGCTAGTGGCTACACCTTC. Amino acids: CASSYAAASGYTF.

This chain links TRBV28 with TRBJ1-2; a possible D gene is TRBD1 (5 bases). The CDR3 spans 13 residues. Germline V CDR1 and CDR2: MDHEN, SYDVKM. Trimming cost V 6 bases and J 5 bases, with 13 bases left between them. CDR3 nucleotides: TGTGCCAGCAGCTTCTCTAAGGGGTATGGCTACACCTTC. Translating it yields CASSFSKGYGYTF.

This clone was recorded a few times. The V call is TRBV6-1, the J call TRBJ1-1; D is unresolved. Germline CDR1 MNHNS, CDR2 SASEGT. V was shortened by 4 bases and J by 5 bases, with 11 bases between the two germline ends. The CDR3 is 13 amino acids. The chain's CDR3 is CASSGSRGTEAFF. The CDR3 region has the DNA TGTGCCAGCAGTGGGTCTAGAGGAACTGAAGCTTTCTTT.

This sequence joins TRBV10-1 and TRBJ2-2; 10 positions agree with TRBD1. The CDR3 covers 13 residues. Trimming at V came to 6 bases and at J to 5 bases, leaving 0 bases not matched to a gene. Looked up from germline, CDR1 is WNHNN and CDR2 is SYGVQD (reference sequence). The CDR3 DNA reads TGCGCCAGCAGGGGACAGGGGACCGGGGAGCTGTTTTTT. The encoded protein is CASRGQGTGELFF.

This clone was detected only once. The chain links TRBV7-9 to TRBJ2-1; 9 positions match TRBD2. CDR1 and CDR2 (germline): SEHNR, FQNEAQ (reference sequence). CDR3 size: 15 residues. The ends lost 1 base at V and 5 bases at J; junction bases unmatched: 3. The CDR3 DNA is TGTGCCAGCAGCTTAGGAGCGGGGGGTCACAATGAGCAGTTCTTC. It specifies CASSLGAGGHNEQFF.